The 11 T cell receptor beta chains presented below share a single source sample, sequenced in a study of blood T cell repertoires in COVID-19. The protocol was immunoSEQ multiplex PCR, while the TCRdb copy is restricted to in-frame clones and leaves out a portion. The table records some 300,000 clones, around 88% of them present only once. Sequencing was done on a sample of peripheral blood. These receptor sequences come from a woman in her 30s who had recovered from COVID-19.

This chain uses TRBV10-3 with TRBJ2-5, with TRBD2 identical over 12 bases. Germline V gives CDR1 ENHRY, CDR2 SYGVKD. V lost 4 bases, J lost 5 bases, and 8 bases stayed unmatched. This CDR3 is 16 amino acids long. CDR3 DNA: TGTGCCATCAGTGGGGCTAGCGGGGGGGCCTTGGAGACCCAGTACTTC. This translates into CAISGASGGALETQYF.

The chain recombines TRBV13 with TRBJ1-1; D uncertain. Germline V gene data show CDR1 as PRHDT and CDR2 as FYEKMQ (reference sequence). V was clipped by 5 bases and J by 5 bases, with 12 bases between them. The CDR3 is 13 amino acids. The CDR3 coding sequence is TGTGCCAGCAGCACCTGGCGGGGAACTGAAGCTTTCTTT. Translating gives CASSTWRGTEAFF.

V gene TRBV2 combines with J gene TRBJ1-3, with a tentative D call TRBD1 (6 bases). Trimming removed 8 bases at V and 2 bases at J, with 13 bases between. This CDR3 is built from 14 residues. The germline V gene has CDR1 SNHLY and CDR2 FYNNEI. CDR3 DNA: TGTGCCAGCGGCGACAACAGGGCTGGAAACACCATATATTTT. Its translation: CASGDNRAGNTIYF.

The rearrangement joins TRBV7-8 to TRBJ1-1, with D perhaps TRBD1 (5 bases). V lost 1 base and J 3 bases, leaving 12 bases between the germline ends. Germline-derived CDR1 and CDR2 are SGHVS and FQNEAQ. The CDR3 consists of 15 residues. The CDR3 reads CASSLVGLGDTEAFF. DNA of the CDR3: TGTGCCAGCAGCTTAGTGGGACTGGGCGACACTGAAGCTTTCTTT.

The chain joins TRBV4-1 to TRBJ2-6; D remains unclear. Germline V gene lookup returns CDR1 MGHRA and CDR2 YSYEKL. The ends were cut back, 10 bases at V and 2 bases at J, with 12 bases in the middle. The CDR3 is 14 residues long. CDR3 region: CAISHNAGANVLTF. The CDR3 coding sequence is TGCGCCATTTCCCACAACGCTGGGGCCAACGTCCTGACTTTC.

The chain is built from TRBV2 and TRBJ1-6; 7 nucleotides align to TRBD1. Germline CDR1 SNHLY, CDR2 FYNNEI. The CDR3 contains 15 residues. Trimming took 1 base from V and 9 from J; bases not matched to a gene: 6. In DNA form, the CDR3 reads TGTGCCAGCAGTGAAGACAGGGGTCTAGGTTCACCCCTCCACTTT. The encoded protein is CASSEDRGLGSPLHF.

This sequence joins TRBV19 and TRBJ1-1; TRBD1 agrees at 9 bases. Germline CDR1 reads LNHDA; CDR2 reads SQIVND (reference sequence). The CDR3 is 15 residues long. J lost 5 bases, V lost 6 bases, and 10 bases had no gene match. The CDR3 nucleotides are TGTGCCAGTAGCCCGACGGGACAGGGCAGGACTGAAGCTTTCTTT. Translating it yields CASSPTGQGRTEAFF.

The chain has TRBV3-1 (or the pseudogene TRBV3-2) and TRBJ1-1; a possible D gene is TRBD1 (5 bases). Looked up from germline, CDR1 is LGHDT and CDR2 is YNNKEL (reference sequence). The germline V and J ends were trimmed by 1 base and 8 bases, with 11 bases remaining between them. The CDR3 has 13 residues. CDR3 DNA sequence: TGTGCCAGCAGCCAAGGTGTTGGGGCGGAAGCTTTCTTT. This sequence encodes CASSQGVGAEAFF.

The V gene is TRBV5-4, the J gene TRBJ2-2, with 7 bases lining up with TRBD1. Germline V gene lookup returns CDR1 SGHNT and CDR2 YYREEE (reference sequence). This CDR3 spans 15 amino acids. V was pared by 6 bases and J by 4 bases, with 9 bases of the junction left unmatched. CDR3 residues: CASTPTGIATGELFF. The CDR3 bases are TGTGCCAGCACCCCGACAGGGATTGCCACCGGGGAGCTGTTTTTT.

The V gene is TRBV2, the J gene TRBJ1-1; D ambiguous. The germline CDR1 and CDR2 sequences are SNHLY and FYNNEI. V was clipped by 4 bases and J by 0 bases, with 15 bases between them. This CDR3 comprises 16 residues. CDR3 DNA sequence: TGTGCCAGCAGTGGTGTGAGTCCGATTATGAACACTGAAGCTTTCTTT. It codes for CASSGVSPIMNTEAFF.

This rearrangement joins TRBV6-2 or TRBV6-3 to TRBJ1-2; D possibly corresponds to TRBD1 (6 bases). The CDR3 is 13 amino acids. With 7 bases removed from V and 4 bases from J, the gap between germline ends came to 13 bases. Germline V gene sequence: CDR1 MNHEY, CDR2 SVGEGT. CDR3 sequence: CASTPGGGYGYTF. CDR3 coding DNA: TGTGCCAGCACCCCGGGAGGGGGCTATGGCTACACCTTC.